Here is one T cell receptor beta chain with its context. This entry is derived from a study of blood T cell repertoires in COVID-19. The overall study: In each case, the material was cDNA or gDNA derived from T cells, B-cell-depleted T cells, or PBMCs.

Per the authors' pipeline: Reference gene primer amplification gave estimated nucleated cell counts. TCRdb keeps only in-frame clones here, not all; method: immunoSEQ multiplex PCR. Clone size and the V and J calls come from that table; the DNA yielded D and trimming. Found here are 150,000 to 250,000 clones, 79% of them singletons; the top ten hold roughly 5.6%. This CDR3 comprises 14 residues. V lost 2 bases to trimming and J lost 4 bases, with 12 bases between them. Germline V gives CDR1 SGHNT, CDR2 YYREEE (reference sequence). Sample: peripheral blood. The receptor's source is a woman aged 35 to 49 with COVID-19, enrolled during active disease. The chain joins TRBV5-4 to TRBJ1-2, with D possibly being TRBD1 (5 bases). CDR3 region: CASSFPGPPYGYTF. CDR3 nucleotides: TGTGCCAGCAGCTTCCCAGGGCCACCCTATGGCTACACCTTC.